Following are 3 T cell receptor beta chains from one sample sequenced in a study of draining lymph node invasion in breast cancer. TCRdb reanalysed the bulk RNA-seq reads using MiXCR and keeps one entry per CDR3 protein. The repertoire holds about 2,700 distinct CDR3 sequences, with around 70% as singletons. Sorting for CD4+ CD45RA- CD25high cells yielded memory regulatory T cells. Material: sorted memory Tregs from a lymph node. The receptors derive from a female donor with luminal breast cancer.

The rearrangement uses TRBV27 and TRBJ1-4; D gene ambiguous. The CDR3 contains 15 residues. CDR1 and CDR2 (germline): MNHEY, SMNVEV (reference sequence). Trimming took 6 bases from V and 4 from J, leaving 15 bases between them. CDR3 protein: CASRRYGEVNEKLFF. In DNA form, the CDR3 reads TGTGCCAGCAGGAGATATGGGGAGGTTAATGAAAAACTGTTTTTT.

A note on this clonotype: One junction end does not reproduce the germline sequence, and a read error may be involved. The V and J genes are TRBV27 and TRBJ2-1; tentatively, D is TRBD1 (5 bases). There are 12 residues in the CDR3. Per the germline V gene, CDR1 is MNHEY and CDR2 is SMNVEV (reference sequence). Here the CDR3 DNA reads TGTGCCAACAGTTTGGGGCGGAGTGAGCAGTTCTTC. Protein sequence: CANSLGRSEQFF.

The sample holds a few counts of this clonotype. The V and J genes are TRBV20-1 and TRBJ2-3; no firm D call. The CDR3 loop spans 14 amino acids. CDR1 is DFQATT and CDR2 is SNEGSKA in the germline V gene (reference sequence). V lost 1 base and J 6 bases, leaving 14 bases between the germline ends. CDR3 in amino acids: CSARGADPADTQYF. The CDR3 nucleotides read TGCAGTGCTAGAGGTGCGGACCCCGCGGATACGCAGTATTTT.